The T cell receptor (beta chain) under discussion was sequenced for a study of glioma-infiltrating T cells after dendritic cell vaccination (dated by TCRdb to the mid-2010s). General notes on the study: The cohort included about 15 glioblastoma patients drawn from Phase I and II dendritic cell vaccination trials, of whom 9 were newly diagnosed and 6 had recurrent disease. Between about 2003 and 2013, patients were given autologous tumor lysate-pulsed dendritic cell vaccination. TCR sequencing metrics, including TIL content and tumor-blood repertoire overlap, were correlated with survival after dendritic cell vaccination. Deep sequencing of TCR beta CDR3 regions was used to quantify tumor-infiltrating lymphocyte content and compare tumor and blood repertoires in dendritic cell-vaccinated glioblastoma patients. To make the vaccine, monocyte-derived dendritic cells were cultured for roughly seven days with IL-4 and GM-CSF and then pulsed overnight with autologous tumor lysate. Patients received three intradermal dendritic cell vaccine injections at biweekly intervals in the arm below the axilla.

What the study reported, not specific to this receptor: No direct relationship between TCR clonality and survival was found, suggesting that a diverse polyclonal response may matter. The cohort was small and heterogeneous, only a few patients had full blood and tumor sets, and even fewer had initial-recurrent tumor pairs. Longer time to progression and overall survival after dendritic cell vaccination were predicted by higher estimated pretreatment TIL content. The three-group TCR overlap response model was described as speculative and requiring prospective validation.

Note on this clone: The antigen it recognizes is unknown. Base qualities are not recorded, but no much larger clone differs from it by a single base.

Trimmed from V: 1 base; trimmed from J: 9 bases; junction bases lacking a gene match: 8. CDR1 PRHDT and CDR2 FYEKMQ were looked up in the germline V gene (reference sequence). Reading from cysteine to phenylalanine, the CDR3 counts 15 amino acids. Only the CDR3 DNA stays, 45 bases, in frame from base 1. To be selected, patients needed enough residual fresh-frozen tumor tissue and more than two years of available survival data. Although molecular status otherwise differed among the glioblastoma patients, no patient had an isocitrate dehydrogenase mutation. PBMC were collected before vaccination, two weeks after the third vaccination, and at tumor progression when it occurred. The Qiagen DNeasy Blood extraction Kit was used to extract genomic DNA. TCRB CDR3 regions were amplified from around 2.1 ug genomic DNA, or all available DNA if less, using the immunoSEQ assay. The multiplex PCR relied on 60 forward primers for TCR V beta segments and 13 reverse primers for J beta segments. Synthetic control templates were spiked into each sample at limiting dilution to estimate reads per starting template. Sequencing produced 87 bp reads on the Illumina HiSeq System. As for how the authors treated the data: To remove PCR and sequencing errors, closely related sequences were merged with a nearest neighbor algorithm. TCR overlap was measured as the percentage of unique tumor TCR beta sequences also present in the same patient's peripheral blood. TCRdb holds this immuneACCESS table with in-frame rearrangements only. Some clones are missing; in checked studies, unresolved V genes explain under half, and the rest has no known cause. The D gene and trimming were derived from the DNA, and the V and J assignments and clone size from that table. This sample holds about 49,000 clones; 85% were observed only once. The ten biggest clones cover over 9.5% of the sample.

This receptor was identified in a human donor with glioblastoma. The rearrangement joined TRBV13 to TRBJ2-1; 8 nucleotides in the junction match TRBD2. Sample: blood, taken before dendritic cell vaccination. CDR3 protein: CASSLVRGRIGEQFF. The nucleotide sequence is given as TGTGCCAGCAGCTTAGTGCGCGGGAGGATAGGTGAGCAGTTCTTC.